This is a list of T cell receptor beta chains from one sample in a study of T cell responses to AZD1222 COVID-19 vaccine. The repertoire was sequenced with immunoSEQ multiplex PCR; TCRdb's copy has only in-frame clones and lacks some. The sample gives 60,000 to 70,000 clones, less than 90% of which show up once; roughly 19% is in the top ten. Sequences were derived from peripheral blood, sampled on day 0 of AZD1222 vaccination. These receptors were obtained from an adult in good health. The CDR3 runs from the conserved cysteine through the conserved F or W. Each record gives: D gene, J gene, V gene, CDR3 protein, CDR3 DNA. D genes are given only for firm matches.

>-|TRBJ1-2|TRBV7-2
CASSLALGSGHYGYTF
TGTGCCAGCAGCTTAGCGCTAGGTTCGGGACACTATGGCTACACCTTC
>-|TRBJ2-3|TRBV9
CASSVGADVADTQYF
TGTGCCAGCAGCGTAGGCGCGGATGTTGCAGATACGCAGTATTTT
>TRBD1|TRBJ2-7|TRBV18
CASSPLRGQGGYEQYF
TGTGCCAGCTCACCACTTAGGGGACAGGGGGGCTACGAGCAGTACTTC
>-|TRBJ1-1|TRBV30
CAWSVHAGLNTEAFF
TGTGCCTGGAGTGTACATGCGGGTTTGAACACTGAAGCTTTCTTT
>-|TRBJ1-2|TRBV11-2
CASSLGMGRSYGYTF
TGTGCCAGCAGCTTAGGTATGGGGAGGTCATATGGCTACACCTTC
>-|TRBJ1-2|TRBV7-9
CASSLVGGGYGYTF
TGTGCCAGCAGCTTAGTAGGCGGGGGCTATGGCTACACCTTC
>-|TRBJ2-7|TRBV6-8
CASRSNRGLPYEQYF
TGTGCCAGCAGGTCCAACAGGGGACTGCCCTACGAGCAGTACTTC
>TRBD1|TRBJ1-5|TRBV6-6
CASSFRVGGALQPQHF
TGTGCCAGCAGTTTTCGTGTAGGGGGCGCCTTACAGCCCCAGCATTTT
>-|TRBJ2-1|TRBV12-3/TRBV12-4
CASSLGFEQFF
TGTGCCAGCAGTTTAGGGTTTGAGCAGTTCTTC
>TRBD2|TRBJ2-1|TRBV7-2
CASSATLRGGRDEQFF
TGTGCCAGCAGCGCTACTCTGCGGGGGGGCCGGGATGAGCAGTTCTTC
>-|TRBJ1-2|TRBV29-1
CSVKIGPNYGYTF
TGCAGCGTGAAGATCGGGCCGAACTATGGCTACACCTTC
>-|TRBJ1-5|TRBV30
CAWSGPSSNQPQHF
TGTGCCTGGAGCGGTCCATCTAGCAATCAGCCCCAGCATTTT